Sequencing of this T cell receptor beta chain was carried out in a study of blood T cell repertoires in COVID-19. Study in general: The cDNA or gDNA used as material had been derived from T cells, B-cell-depleted T cells, or PBMCs.

Assay used: immunoSEQ multiplex PCR; TCRdb lists only in-frame clones, some missing. There are tens of thousands of clones in the sample; 89% occur only once, and more than 40% lies in the top ten. Enrollment of patients from Seattle took place during active infection, with longitudinal follow-up. The sample was peripheral blood. This TCR was recovered from a woman aged 55 to 70 with COVID-19, enrolled during active disease.

The CDR3 DNA follows: TGTGCCAGCAGCTCCCCAGGGAAGAACTACGAGCAGTACTTC. It specifies CASSSPGKNYEQYF. This rearrangement joins TRBV5-6 to TRBJ2-7; D is perhaps TRBD1 (5 bases). Trimming removed 3 bases at V and 3 bases at J, with 13 bases between. There are 14 residues in the CDR3. Per the germline V gene, CDR1 is SGHDT and CDR2 is YYEEEE.